The rows below give T cell receptor beta chains drawn from one sample of a study of blood T cell repertoires in COVID-19. Method: immunoSEQ multiplex PCR; TCRdb's copy keeps in-frame clones and lacks some. The profile covers 300,000 to 500,000 clones, with approximately 88% appearing a single time and 2% to 2.5% taken by the ten largest. The specimen sequenced was PBMCs or T cells enriched from blood (not recorded which). These receptor sequences come from a woman between 35 and 50 years old with acute COVID-19. Both conserved end residues are part of each CDR3. The order of the fields is V gene, CDR3 length, J gene, clone size, D gene, CDR3 protein. D genes are given only for firm matches. Expanded clones get a size class; other rows say once, few or many, or leave the size out.

v_call: TRBV29-1; cdr3_length: 12; j_call: TRBJ2-3; clone_size: NA; d_call: NA; cdr3_aa: CSVISSSDTQYF
v_call: TRBV10-3; cdr3_length: 13; j_call: TRBJ1-5; clone_size: NA; d_call: NA; cdr3_aa: CATQVESNQPQHF
v_call: TRBV10-1; cdr3_length: 14; j_call: TRBJ2-7; clone_size: NA; d_call: NA; cdr3_aa: CASSESRGNHEQYF
v_call: TRBV27; cdr3_length: 14; j_call: TRBJ2-7; clone_size: NA; d_call: NA; cdr3_aa: CASSLSVGSYEQYF
v_call: TRBV3-1/TRBV3-2; cdr3_length: 14; j_call: TRBJ2-2; clone_size: NA; d_call: NA; cdr3_aa: CASTQGPTTGELFF
v_call: TRBV19; cdr3_length: 14; j_call: TRBJ1-2; clone_size: NA; d_call: NA; cdr3_aa: CASSIEGRGSGYTF
v_call: TRBV30; cdr3_length: 12; j_call: TRBJ2-3; clone_size: NA; d_call: TRBD2; cdr3_aa: CAWLAGGRTQYF
v_call: TRBV7-8; cdr3_length: 17; j_call: TRBJ2-2; clone_size: NA; d_call: TRBD2; cdr3_aa: CASSSPRLAGSTGELFF
v_call: TRBV4-2; cdr3_length: 18; j_call: TRBJ1-3; clone_size: once; d_call: NA; cdr3_aa: CASSPGGAGKRAGNTIYF
v_call: TRBV24-1; cdr3_length: 16; j_call: TRBJ2-1; clone_size: NA; d_call: TRBD1; cdr3_aa: CATSDSRQGVYNEQFF
v_call: TRBV6-5; cdr3_length: 15; j_call: TRBJ2-7; clone_size: once; d_call: NA; cdr3_aa: CASSYSMATSYEQYF
v_call: TRBV24-1; cdr3_length: 12; j_call: TRBJ1-2; clone_size: NA; d_call: NA; cdr3_aa: CATSEQDYGYTF
v_call: TRBV6-5; cdr3_length: 13; j_call: TRBJ1-2; clone_size: NA; d_call: NA; cdr3_aa: CASSIGQLYGYTF
v_call: TRBV5-4; cdr3_length: 15; j_call: TRBJ2-2; clone_size: few; d_call: NA; cdr3_aa: CASSGRAGGTGELFF
v_call: TRBV29-1; cdr3_length: 10; j_call: TRBJ1-2; clone_size: NA; d_call: NA; cdr3_aa: CSVGTDGYTF
v_call: TRBV4-1; cdr3_length: 16; j_call: TRBJ2-7; clone_size: NA; d_call: TRBD2; cdr3_aa: CASSHNSGGSSYEQYF
v_call: TRBV18; cdr3_length: 14; j_call: TRBJ1-1; clone_size: NA; d_call: NA; cdr3_aa: CASSASQGNTEAFF
v_call: TRBV6-5; cdr3_length: 15; j_call: TRBJ1-2; clone_size: NA; d_call: TRBD1; cdr3_aa: CASRPTRDRAYGYTF
v_call: TRBV20-1; cdr3_length: 13; j_call: TRBJ2-7; clone_size: NA; d_call: TRBD2; cdr3_aa: CSASPSGSYEQYF
v_call: TRBV29-1; cdr3_length: 13; j_call: TRBJ2-7; clone_size: NA; d_call: TRBD1; cdr3_aa: CSVLQGFFYEQYF
v_call: TRBV4-1; cdr3_length: 14; j_call: TRBJ2-4; clone_size: NA; d_call: NA; cdr3_aa: CASSQVFYRNIQYF
v_call: TRBV30; cdr3_length: 13; j_call: TRBJ2-7; clone_size: NA; d_call: NA; cdr3_aa: CAWSRGPPYEQYF
v_call: TRBV24-1; cdr3_length: 15; j_call: TRBJ1-5; clone_size: NA; d_call: NA; cdr3_aa: CATSDTGRGDQPQHF
v_call: TRBV5-1; cdr3_length: 15; j_call: TRBJ2-3; clone_size: NA; d_call: TRBD2; cdr3_aa: CASSLNGGNGDTQYF
v_call: TRBV5-6; cdr3_length: 15; j_call: TRBJ2-1; clone_size: NA; d_call: NA; cdr3_aa: CASSLRISGYNEQFF
v_call: TRBV9; cdr3_length: 14; j_call: TRBJ2-1; clone_size: NA; d_call: NA; cdr3_aa: CASSRSMAVNEQFF
v_call: TRBV7-8; cdr3_length: 14; j_call: TRBJ2-7; clone_size: NA; d_call: NA; cdr3_aa: CASSLYTGSYEQYF
v_call: TRBV10-3; cdr3_length: 16; j_call: TRBJ2-1; clone_size: NA; d_call: TRBD2; cdr3_aa: CAISAERGGWYNEQFF
v_call: TRBV5-6; cdr3_length: 13; j_call: TRBJ1-6; clone_size: once; d_call: NA; cdr3_aa: CASKSGYNSPLHF
v_call: TRBV6-2/TRBV6-3; cdr3_length: 16; j_call: TRBJ2-5; clone_size: NA; d_call: TRBD2; cdr3_aa: CASSYVGLGEGETQYF
v_call: TRBV3-1/TRBV3-2; cdr3_length: 11; j_call: TRBJ1-2; clone_size: NA; d_call: NA; cdr3_aa: CASSTPYGYTF
v_call: TRBV30; cdr3_length: 15; j_call: TRBJ2-7; clone_size: NA; d_call: TRBD1; cdr3_aa: CAWKADRGSSYEQYF
v_call: TRBV7-8; cdr3_length: 15; j_call: TRBJ2-3; clone_size: few; d_call: TRBD1; cdr3_aa: CASSFWDRGTDTQYF
v_call: TRBV29-1; cdr3_length: 13; j_call: TRBJ1-2; clone_size: NA; d_call: TRBD1; cdr3_aa: CSGYTGVFSGYTF
v_call: TRBV5-4; cdr3_length: 14; j_call: TRBJ1-1; clone_size: NA; d_call: TRBD1; cdr3_aa: CASSSRGRTTEAFF
v_call: TRBV5-1; cdr3_length: 16; j_call: TRBJ1-6; clone_size: NA; d_call: TRBD1; cdr3_aa: CASSSRDRVLNSPLHF
v_call: TRBV5-1; cdr3_length: 15; j_call: TRBJ1-5; clone_size: NA; d_call: NA; cdr3_aa: CASSFSGQINQPQHF
v_call: TRBV15; cdr3_length: 16; j_call: TRBJ1-2; clone_size: NA; d_call: NA; cdr3_aa: CATSRDMSGGRYGYTF
v_call: TRBV2; cdr3_length: 15; j_call: TRBJ2-1; clone_size: NA; d_call: TRBD2; cdr3_aa: CASSAETSSVSEQFF
v_call: TRBV11-2; cdr3_length: 16; j_call: TRBJ2-1; clone_size: NA; d_call: NA; cdr3_aa: CASSLLASISYNEQFF
v_call: TRBV5-5; cdr3_length: 16; j_call: TRBJ1-1; clone_size: NA; d_call: NA; cdr3_aa: CASSLYSSLPNTEAFF
v_call: TRBV19; cdr3_length: 17; j_call: TRBJ2-2; clone_size: NA; d_call: TRBD2; cdr3_aa: CASSITSGGITAGELFF
v_call: TRBV18; cdr3_length: 13; j_call: TRBJ1-1; clone_size: NA; d_call: NA; cdr3_aa: CASSPGGNTEAFF
v_call: TRBV4-1; cdr3_length: 15; j_call: TRBJ1-3; clone_size: NA; d_call: NA; cdr3_aa: CASSQVQISGNTIYF
v_call: TRBV29-1; cdr3_length: 14; j_call: TRBJ2-5; clone_size: NA; d_call: TRBD2; cdr3_aa: CSVAIAGAQETQYF
v_call: TRBV5-1; cdr3_length: 16; j_call: TRBJ2-3; clone_size: NA; d_call: TRBD2; cdr3_aa: CASSLEAGPGTDTQYF
v_call: TRBV5-1; cdr3_length: 14; j_call: TRBJ1-1; clone_size: NA; d_call: TRBD1; cdr3_aa: CASIRGTGNTEAFF